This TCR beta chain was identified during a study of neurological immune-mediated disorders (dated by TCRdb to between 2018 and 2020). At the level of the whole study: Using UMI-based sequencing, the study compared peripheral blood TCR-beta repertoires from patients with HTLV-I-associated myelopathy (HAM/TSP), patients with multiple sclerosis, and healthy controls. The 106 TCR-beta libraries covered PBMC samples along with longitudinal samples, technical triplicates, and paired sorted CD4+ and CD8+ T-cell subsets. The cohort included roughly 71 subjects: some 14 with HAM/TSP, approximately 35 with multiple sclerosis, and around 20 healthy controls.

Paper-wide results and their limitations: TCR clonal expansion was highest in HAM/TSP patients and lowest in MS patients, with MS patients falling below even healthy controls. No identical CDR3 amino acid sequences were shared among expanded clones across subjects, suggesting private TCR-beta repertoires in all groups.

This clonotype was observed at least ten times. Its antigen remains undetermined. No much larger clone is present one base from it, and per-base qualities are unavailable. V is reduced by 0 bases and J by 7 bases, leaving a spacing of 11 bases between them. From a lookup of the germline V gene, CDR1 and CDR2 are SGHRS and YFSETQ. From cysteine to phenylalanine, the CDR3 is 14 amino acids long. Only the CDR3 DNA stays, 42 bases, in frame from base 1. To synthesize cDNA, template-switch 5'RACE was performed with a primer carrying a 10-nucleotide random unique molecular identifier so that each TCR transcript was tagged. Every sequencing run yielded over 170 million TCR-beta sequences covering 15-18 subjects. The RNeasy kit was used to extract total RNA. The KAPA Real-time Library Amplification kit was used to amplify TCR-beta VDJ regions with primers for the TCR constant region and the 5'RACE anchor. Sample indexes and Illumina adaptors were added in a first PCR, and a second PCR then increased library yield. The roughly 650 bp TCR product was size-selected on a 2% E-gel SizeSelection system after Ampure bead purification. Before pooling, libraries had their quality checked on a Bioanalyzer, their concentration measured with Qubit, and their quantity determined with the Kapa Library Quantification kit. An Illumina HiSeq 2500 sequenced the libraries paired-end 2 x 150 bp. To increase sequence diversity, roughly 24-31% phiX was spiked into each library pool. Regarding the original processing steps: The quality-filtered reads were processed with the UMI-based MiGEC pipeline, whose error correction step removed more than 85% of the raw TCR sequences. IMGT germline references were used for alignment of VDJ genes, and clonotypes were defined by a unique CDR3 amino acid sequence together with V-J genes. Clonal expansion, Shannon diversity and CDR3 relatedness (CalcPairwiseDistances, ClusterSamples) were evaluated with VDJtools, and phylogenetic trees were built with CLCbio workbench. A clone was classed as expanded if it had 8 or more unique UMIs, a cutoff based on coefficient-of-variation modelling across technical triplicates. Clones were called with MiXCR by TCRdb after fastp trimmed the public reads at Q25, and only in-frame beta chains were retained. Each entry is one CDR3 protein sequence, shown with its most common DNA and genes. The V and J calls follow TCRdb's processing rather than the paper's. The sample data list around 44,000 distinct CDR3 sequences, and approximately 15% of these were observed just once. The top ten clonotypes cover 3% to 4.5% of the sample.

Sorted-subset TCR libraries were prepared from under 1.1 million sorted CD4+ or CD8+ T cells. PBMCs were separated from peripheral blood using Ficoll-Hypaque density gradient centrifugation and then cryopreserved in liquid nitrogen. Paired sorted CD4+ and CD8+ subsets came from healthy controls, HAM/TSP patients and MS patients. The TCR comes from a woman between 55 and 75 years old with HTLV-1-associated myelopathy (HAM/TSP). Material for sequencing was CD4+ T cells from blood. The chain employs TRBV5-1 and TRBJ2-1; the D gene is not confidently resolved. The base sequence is TGCGCCAGCAGCTTGGCCCCCGGTAGGAATGAGCAGTTCTTC. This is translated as CASSLAPGRNEQFF.